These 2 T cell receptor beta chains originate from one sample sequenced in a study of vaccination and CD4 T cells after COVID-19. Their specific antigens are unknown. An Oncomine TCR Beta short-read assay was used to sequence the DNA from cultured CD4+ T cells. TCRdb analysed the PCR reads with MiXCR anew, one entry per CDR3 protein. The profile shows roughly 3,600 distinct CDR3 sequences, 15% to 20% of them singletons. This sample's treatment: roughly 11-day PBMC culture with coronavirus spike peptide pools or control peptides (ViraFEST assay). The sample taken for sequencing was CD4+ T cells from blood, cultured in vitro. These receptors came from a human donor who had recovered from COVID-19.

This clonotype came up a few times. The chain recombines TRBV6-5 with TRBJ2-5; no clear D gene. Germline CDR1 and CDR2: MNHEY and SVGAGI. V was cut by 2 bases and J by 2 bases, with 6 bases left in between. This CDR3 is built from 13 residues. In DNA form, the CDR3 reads TGTGCCAGCAGTTACAGGGAACAAGAGACCCAGTACTTC. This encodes CASSYREQETQYF.

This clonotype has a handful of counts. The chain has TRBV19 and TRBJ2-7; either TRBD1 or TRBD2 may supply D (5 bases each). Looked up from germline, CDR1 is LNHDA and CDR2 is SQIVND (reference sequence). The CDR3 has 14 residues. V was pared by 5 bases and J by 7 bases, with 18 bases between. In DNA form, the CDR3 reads TGTGCCAGTAGTTTGGGGGAAGGGCTGGGAGAGCAGTACTTC. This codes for CASSLGEGLGEQYF. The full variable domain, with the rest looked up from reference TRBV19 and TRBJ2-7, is DGGITQSPKYLFRKEGQNVTLSCEQNLNHDAMYWYRQDPGQGLRLIYYSQIVNDFQKGDIAEGYSVSREKKESFPLTVTSAQKNPTAFYLCASSLGEGLGEQYFGPGTRLTVT.